This paragraph covers one T cell receptor beta chain sequence. Its antigen is currently unknown. This specimen belongs to a study of shared clonotypes between healthy human individuals. Study-level points and caveats: Generation of non-shared clonotypes was less probable than generation of clonotypes shared by all four donors.

Measured with immunoSEQ multiplex PCR; TCRdb has only the in-frame clones, and not every one. Of about 230,000 clones in the sample, 50% to 75% were seen once. Sample: memory CD4+ T cells sorted from blood. Subset specified: CD45RA-negative fraction. The receptor comes from a man aged 25 to 40 in good health.

CDR3 region: CASSLGRVVGGFTEAFF. In nucleotides, the CDR3 is TGTGCCAGCAGCTTAGGTAGGGTTGTAGGGGGCTTCACTGAAGCTTTCTTT. The chain links TRBV7-2 to TRBJ1-1; 7 bases agree with TRBD1. Losses at the gene ends were 1 base for V and 4 bases for J; bases not matched to a gene: 12. Germline lookup yields CDR1 SGHTA and CDR2 FQGNSA. CDR3 length equals 17 residues.